Below are 5 T cell receptor beta chains sequenced from a single sample in a study of vaccination and CD4 T cells after COVID-19. Their target antigens are unknown. Regarding treatment: roughly ten-day PBMC culture with coronavirus spike peptide pools or control peptides (ViraFEST assay). Sequence data for DNA of cultured CD4+ T cells were generated by the Oncomine TCR Beta short-read assay. TCRdb passed the PCR reads through MiXCR, listing each CDR3 protein once. In the table there are some 14,000 distinct CDR3 sequences, 61% of which are singletons. The sequenced sample consisted of CD4+ T cells from blood, cultured in vitro. These receptors all come from a human donor who had recovered from COVID-19.

This chain uses TRBV20-1 with TRBJ1-5, with TRBD1 as a possible D gene (5 bases). Trimming removed 0 bases at V and 4 bases at J, with 10 bases between. This CDR3 is built from 14 residues. Germline-derived CDR1 and CDR2 are DFQATT and SNEGSKA (reference sequence). The CDR3 DNA reads TGCAGTGCTAGAGACCGACGGGGGAATCAGCCCCAGCATTTT. Protein product: CSARDRRGNQPQHF.

The rearrangement links TRBV6-1 to TRBJ1-5, with 8 bases fitting TRBD1. V lost 7 bases to trimming and J lost 0 bases; unmatched junction nucleotides: 8. The CDR3 covers 16 residues. Germline V gives CDR1 MNHNS, CDR2 SASEGT. The CDR3 is CASTGQGITSNQPQHF. The CDR3 coding sequence is TGTGCCAGCACTGGACAGGGAATAACTAGCAATCAGCCCCAGCATTTT.

The V and J genes are TRBV11-2 and TRBJ2-3; TRBD2 might be the D (5 bases). In germline, CDR1 is SGHAT, CDR2 FQNNGV. The CDR3 length is 15 residues. V lost 5 bases to trimming and J lost 3 bases, with 15 bases between them. The CDR3 spells CASSPRIEGTDTQYF. The CDR3 DNA reads TGTGCCAGCAGCCCAAGGATCGAGGGAACAGATACGCAGTATTTT. Full variable domain (outside the CDR3, taken from reference TRBV11-2 and TRBJ2-3): EAGVAQSPRYKIIEKRQSVAFWCNPISGHATLYWYQQILGQGPKLLIQFQNNGVVDDSQLPKDRFSAERLKGVDSTLKIQPAKLEDSAVYLCASSPRIEGTDTQYFGPGTRLTVL.

The rearrangement uses TRBV2 and TRBJ2-1, with TRBD1 matching 7 bases. The CDR3 length is 14 residues. CDR1 is SNHLY, CDR2 FYNNEI, per germline. With V trimmed by 7 bases and J by 4 bases, 7 bases remained unmatched. The CDR3 sequence is CASTRQGGYNEQFF. In nucleotides, the CDR3 is TGTGCCAGCACGCGACAGGGCGGTTACAATGAGCAGTTCTTC.

This chain connects TRBV6-1 to TRBJ1-2, with 7 positions matching TRBD1. V gave up 4 bases and J gave up 5 bases; unmatched junction bases: 10. CDR1 is MNHNS, CDR2 SASEGT, per germline. The CDR3 is 15 amino acids. The CDR3 sequence: CASSAHDRAFYGYTF. CDR3 nucleotides: TGTGCCAGCAGTGCGCATGACAGGGCTTTTTATGGCTACACCTTC.